This TCR beta chain was identified in a study of T cell repertoires in cytomegalovirus infection. This clonotype has only a few counts. Its antigen is not known. A single record per CDR3 protein comes from TCRdb applying MiXCR to the reads. The table has around 95,000 distinct CDR3 sequences, about 31% seen once. The V end lost 0 bases, the J end lost 5 bases, and 5 bases lay between the germline ends. Germline V gene sequence: CDR1 SGHTA, CDR2 FQGTGA. This CDR3 has 13 residues. The V gene is TRBV7-3, the J gene TRBJ1-5; D remains unclear. This clonotype was sampled from a human donor in good health (CMV status not recorded). Some clones in this sample may be carry-over from other donors' samples. Sequencing was performed on CD8+ T cells from cultured PBMCs, taken from culture after CMV antigen stimulation. The CDR3 DNA reads as TGTGCCAGCAGCTTAACTCCTTATCAGCCCCAGCATTTT. Translated, it gives CASSLTPYQPQHF.